The rows below give T cell receptor beta chains drawn from one sample of a study of Ad26.COV2.S vaccination and SARS-CoV-2 variants. The method was immunoSEQ multiplex PCR; TCRdb's version includes in-frame clones alone and lacks a portion of them. This table has 500,000 or so clones, approximately 89% appearing once. The specimen comprised peripheral blood, sampled in a trial of Ad26.COV2.S vaccine versus placebo. The origin of the receptors is a person aged 18-60 years who received the Ad26.COV2.S COVID-19 vaccine or a placebo. Each CDR3 is given with its conserved first and last residue. The D gene is left open where the match is weak. The size field is filled for only some rows; it gives once, few, many or a size class.

D | J | V | size | CDR3 | DNA
. | TRBJ2-3 | TRBV25-1 | . | CASSELGGGPDTQYF | TGTGCCAGCAGTGAATTAGGGGGAGGCCCAGATACGCAGTATTTT
. | TRBJ2-5 | TRBV7-2 | . | CASSNHVETQYF | TGTGCCAGCAGCAACCACGTGGAGACCCAGTACTTC
. | TRBJ1-2 | TRBV10-3 | . | CATTDQGGPGYGYTF | TGTGCCACTACGGACCAGGGTGGGCCTGGATATGGCTACACCTTC
. | TRBJ1-1 | TRBV10-3 | . | CAIREVNTEAFF | TGTGCCATCAGGGAGGTGAACACTGAAGCTTTCTTT
. | TRBJ2-3 | TRBV25-1 | . | CASSEPWGDTQYF | TGTGCCAGCAGTGAGCCTTGGGGAGATACGCAGTATTTT
TRBD1 | TRBJ2-2 | TRBV11-1 | . | CASSFRDSFTGELFF | TGTGCCAGCAGCTTCCGGGACAGTTTCACCGGGGAGCTGTTTTTT
. | TRBJ1-2 | TRBV30 | . | CAWRLRGRTYGYTF | TGTGCCTGGAGACTTAGGGGCAGGACCTATGGCTACACCTTC
. | TRBJ1-2 | TRBV28 | once | CASSEISGYGYTF | TGTGCCAGCAGTGAGATCAGCGGATATGGCTACACCTTC
. | TRBJ2-7 | TRBV9 | . | CASSVGLGFSEQYF | TGTGCCAGCAGCGTAGGGTTGGGGTTCTCCGAGCAGTACTTC
TRBD1 | TRBJ2-1 | TRBV12-5 | . | CASGLGQGADEQFF | TGTGCTAGTGGTTTGGGACAGGGGGCCGATGAGCAGTTCTTC
. | TRBJ2-1 | TRBV7-6 | . | CASSLGLEGSNEQFF | TGTGCCAGCAGCTTAGGACTAGAAGGGTCCAATGAGCAGTTCTTC
TRBD2 | TRBJ2-5 | TRBV5-1 | once | CASTNGTSGVGTQYF | TGCGCCAGCACTAATGGGACTAGCGGGGTCGGGACCCAGTACTTC
. | TRBJ1-4 | TRBV6-5 | . | CASSRGSNEKLFF | TGTGCCAGCAGTCGTGGCAGTAATGAAAAACTGTTTTTT
TRBD2 | TRBJ2-7 | TRBV5-1 | . | CASSFGGGYEQYF | TGCGCCAGCAGCTTCGGCGGGGGCTACGAGCAGTACTTC
. | TRBJ1-1 | TRBV6-5 | . | CASTPRVGGRTEAFF | TGTGCCAGCACTCCCCGGGTGGGTGGCCGCACTGAAGCTTTCTTT
. | TRBJ2-2 | TRBV7-9 | . | CASSPQAGNTGELFF | TGTGCCAGCAGCCCTCAGGCGGGCAACACCGGGGAGCTGTTTTTT
. | TRBJ1-6 | TRBV5-5 | . | CASSRIGVASPLHF | TGTGCCAGCAGCCGCATTGGGGTGGCTTCACCCCTCCACTTT
. | TRBJ1-1 | TRBV28 | . | CASSPGHTEAFF | TGTGCCAGCAGTCCGGGCCACACTGAAGCTTTCTTT
TRBD2 | TRBJ2-1 | TRBV5-6 | . | CASSLGLAGRSGQFF | TGTGCCAGCAGCCTCGGACTAGCGGGGAGGTCGGGTCAGTTCTTC
. | TRBJ1-1 | TRBV30 | . | CAWSPGQNTEAFF | TGTGCCTGGAGTCCAGGACAGAACACTGAAGCTTTCTTT
. | TRBJ2-3 | TRBV11-3 | . | CASSRGSTDTQYF | TGTGCCAGCAGCCGAGGAAGCACAGATACGCAGTATTTT
. | TRBJ2-7 | TRBV2 | . | CASSEGLGPGGYEQYF | TGTGCCAGCAGTGAGGGGTTGGGACCGGGCGGCTACGAGCAGTACTTC
. | TRBJ1-4 | TRBV7-9 | . | CASSLREPNEKLFF | TGTGCCAGCAGCTTAAGGGAGCCTAATGAAAAACTGTTTTTT
. | TRBJ2-2 | TRBV7-3 | . | CASSLQGFDTGELFF | TGTGCCAGCAGCTTACAGGGTTTCGACACCGGGGAGCTGTTTTTT
. | TRBJ1-5 | TRBV7-2 | once | CASSRRGSYSNQPQHF | TGTGCCAGCAGTAGGAGGGGGAGTTATAGCAATCAGCCCCAGCATTTT
. | TRBJ2-3 | TRBV3-1/TRBV3-2 | . | CASSQSLAADTQYF | TGTGCCAGCAGCCAATCCCTAGCCGCAGATACGCAGTATTTT
TRBD1 | TRBJ1-1 | TRBV23-1 | . | CASSQSRQGAYSEAFF | TGCGCCAGCAGTCAATCGCGACAGGGGGCATATAGTGAAGCTTTCTTT
TRBD1 | TRBJ2-1 | TRBV7-2 | . | CASSLLGQGINEQFF | TGTGCCAGCAGCTTACTGGGACAGGGGATTAATGAGCAGTTCTTC
. | TRBJ1-1 | TRBV6-5 | once | CASSYTAGMNTEAFF | TGTGCCAGCAGTTACACGGCAGGGATGAACACTGAAGCTTTCTTT
TRBD2 | TRBJ2-2 | TRBV7-2 | . | CASSGYGLAGSTGELFF | TGTGCCAGCAGCGGCTATGGACTAGCGGGAAGCACCGGGGAGCTGTTTTTT
TRBD1 | TRBJ2-7 | TRBV28 | once | CASTRDRVYEQYF | TGTGCCAGCACCCGGGACAGGGTCTACGAGCAGTACTTC
. | TRBJ1-2 | TRBV6-2/TRBV6-3 | . | CASSYPTTIGYGYTF | TGTGCCAGCAGTTACCCGACTACGATTGGGTATGGCTACACCTTC
. | TRBJ2-3 | TRBV9 | . | CASSGTGRSTDTQYF | TGTGCCAGCAGCGGAACGGGCCGAAGCACAGATACGCAGTATTTT
. | TRBJ1-5 | TRBV5-6 | once | CASSLVRGQPQHF | TGTGCCAGCAGCTTGGTGAGGGGACAGCCCCAGCATTTT
. | TRBJ2-2 | TRBV4-3 | . | CASSQDLAQLNTGELFF | TGCGCCAGCAGCCAAGATCTAGCGCAATTGAACACCGGGGAGCTGTTTTTT
TRBD1 | TRBJ1-2 | TRBV9 | . | CASSVGGQPYGYTF | TGTGCCAGCAGCGTGGGGGGACAGCCCTATGGCTACACCTTC
. | TRBJ2-2 | TRBV6-5 | . | CASSSGQNTGELFF | TGTGCCAGCAGCTCCGGACAGAACACCGGGGAGCTGTTTTTT
TRBD2 | TRBJ2-3 | TRBV5-4 | . | CASSQRDYTDTQYF | TGTGCCAGCAGTCAACGGGACTACACAGATACGCAGTATTTT
. | TRBJ2-3 | TRBV3-1/TRBV3-2 | . | CASSQLARGTDTQYF | TGTGCCAGCAGCCAACTAGCGAGGGGCACAGATACGCAGTATTTT
. | TRBJ1-5 | TRBV4-1 | . | CASSQGSGLYSNQPQHF | TGCGCCAGCAGCCAGGGAAGTGGATTATATAGCAATCAGCCCCAGCATTTT
. | TRBJ1-6 | TRBV11-3 | . | CASSLEDSGRSPLHF | TGTGCCAGCAGCTTAGAGGACAGTGGAAGATCACCCCTCCACTTT
TRBD2 | TRBJ2-1 | TRBV19 | few | CASSIPAGRGHNEQFF | TGTGCCAGTAGTATACCAGCGGGAAGAGGGCACAATGAGCAGTTCTTC
. | TRBJ1-2 | TRBV18 | . | CASSLGPGQTYGYTF | TGTGCCAGCTCACTGGGGCCAGGGCAAACCTATGGCTACACCTTC
. | TRBJ2-5 | TRBV11-2 | . | CASSPRTRQETQYF | TGTGCCAGCAGCCCTCGGACCCGACAGGAGACCCAGTACTTC
. | TRBJ2-7 | TRBV27 | . | CASDRPSYEQYF | TGTGCCAGCGACAGGCCCTCCTACGAGCAGTACTTC
TRBD1 | TRBJ1-2 | TRBV11-2 | few | CASRAGGQTNYGYTF | TGTGCCAGCAGGGCGGGGGGACAGACTAACTATGGCTACACCTTC
. | TRBJ1-3 | TRBV6-5 | . | CASRPTGLAGNTIYF | TGTGCCAGCAGACCTACAGGGCTGGCCGGAAACACCATATATTTT